One and the same sample provided the 23 T cell receptor beta chains below, sequenced in a study of blood T cell repertoires in COVID-19. The data were produced by immunoSEQ multiplex PCR, yet TCRdb's version contains in-frame clones alone and is incomplete. The data show roughly 250,000 clones, about 85% seen once. The material sequenced was PBMCs or T cells enriched from blood (not recorded which). The origin of the receptors is a woman aged 25 to 39 with acute COVID-19.

In its sample, this clone was seen once. The chain joins TRBV9 to TRBJ1-2; 8 bases map to TRBD1. V lost 4 bases, J lost 8 bases, and 7 bases stayed unmatched. The length of the CDR3 is 13 residues. The V gene's germline CDR1 is SGDLS and CDR2 YYNGEE. The CDR3 DNA follows: TGTGCCAGCAGCCTTCGGACAGGGCAGGGCTACACCTTC. Translated, it gives CASSLRTGQGYTF.

This clone was seen ten or more times. The V call is TRBV6-1, the J call TRBJ1-5, with a tentative D call TRBD1 (5 bases). The CDR3 runs to 16 residues. V was pared by 2 bases and J by 3 bases, with 14 bases between. Germline lookup yields CDR1 MNHNS and CDR2 SASEGT. This chain's CDR3 is CASSESGGEYNQPQHF. CDR3 in DNA: TGTGCCAGCAGTGAAAGTGGAGGGGAGTACAATCAGCCCCAGCATTTT.

The V call is TRBV28, the J call TRBJ2-7, with D possibly being TRBD2 (5 bases). The V and J ends lost 6 bases and 3 bases respectively, with 9 bases between them. The CDR3 length is 12 residues. CDR1 is MDHEN, CDR2 SYDVKM, per germline. CDR3 coding DNA: TGTGCCAGCAGATCCGGGATCTACGAGCAGTACTTC. It encodes CASRSGIYEQYF.

This chain links TRBV7-9 with TRBJ2-4; D not certain. The CDR3 runs to 14 residues. V was cut by 0 bases and J by 8 bases, with 11 bases left in between. CDR1 SEHNR and CDR2 FQNEAQ come from the germline V gene (reference sequence). The CDR3 spells CASSLAPSGDIQYF. CDR3 nucleotide sequence: TGTGCCAGCAGCTTAGCCCCCTCGGGTGACATTCAGTACTTC.

The rearrangement uses TRBV12-3 or TRBV12-4 and TRBJ1-1; D gene unclear. V gave up 6 bases and J gave up 8 bases, with 13 bases separating them. The CDR3 loop spans 12 amino acids. The CDR3, as DNA: TGTGCCAGCAGCTATTATATTGAGGAAGCTTTCTTT. Translation: CASSYYIEEAFF.

The genes are TRBV23-1 and TRBJ1-1; D might be TRBD1 (5 bases). TRBV23-1 is filed as an ORF, its function uncertain. The CDR3 length is 17 residues. Trimming shortened V by 2 bases and J by 5 bases, and 21 bases separated the two germline ends. The CDR3, as DNA: TGCGCCAGCAGTCAACCCACTGGACACGGAGTTTTAACTGAAGCTTTCTTT. Its translation: CASSQPTGHGVLTEAFF.

This clone has a handful of counts. The V gene is TRBV15, the J gene TRBJ1-5, with 12 bases fitting TRBD1. There are 20 residues in the CDR3. Per germline, CDR1 LNHNV and CDR2 YYDKDF (reference sequence). Trimming at V came to 0 bases and at J to 2 bases, leaving 11 bases not matched to a gene. The DNA of the CDR3 is TGTGCCACCAGCAGAGATAGACCCGGGACAGGGGGCAGGGGCAATCAGCCCCAGCATTTT. Its translation: CATSRDRPGTGGRGNQPQHF.

The genes are TRBV6-2 or TRBV6-3 and TRBJ2-3, with a possible D match to TRBD1 (5 bases). This CDR3 region has 14 residues. Germline values: CDR1 MNHEY, CDR2 SVGEGT. V lost 5 bases and J lost 1, with 10 bases in between. CDR3 sequence: CASSLQGGTDTQYF. In nucleotides, the CDR3 is TGTGCCAGCAGTCTGCAGGGCGGCACAGATACGCAGTATTTT.

This clone was observed once. The V and J genes are TRBV19 and TRBJ2-5, with 10 bases matching TRBD1. Trimming removed 4 bases from V and 1 base from J; junction bases left unmatched: 6. This CDR3 region has 16 residues. Germline CDR1 is LNHDA and CDR2 is SQIVND (reference sequence). In nucleotides, the CDR3 is TGTGCCAGTAGTACCCCGACAGGGGGCACCCAAGAGACCCAGTACTTC. Protein sequence: CASSTPTGGTQETQYF.

The chain combines TRBV24-1 with TRBJ2-1, with 9 nucleotides matching TRBD2. The J segment lost 3 bases and the V segment lost 4 bases, leaving 3 bases of the junction unmatched. The CDR3 contains 15 residues. CDR1 KGHDR and CDR2 SFDVKD come from the germline V gene. The DNA of the CDR3 is TGTGCCACCAGTGAATCACTAGCGGGCTACAATGAGCAGTTCTTC. Translation gives CATSESLAGYNEQFF.

This chain links TRBV6-5 with TRBJ1-5, with D perhaps matching TRBD1 (6 bases). Per the germline V gene, CDR1 is MNHEY and CDR2 is SVGAGI. This CDR3 has 13 amino acids. V lost 2 bases and J 8 bases, leaving 10 bases between the germline ends. The CDR3 DNA reads TGTGCCAGCAGTTACCAACAGGGCGAGCCCCAGCATTTT. Translation: CASSYQQGEPQHF.

The genes are TRBV3-1 (or the pseudogene TRBV3-2) and TRBJ2-3; 13 positions match TRBD2. Germline loops: CDR1 LGHDT, CDR2 YNNKEL (reference sequence). CDR3 size: 17 residues. Germline trimming cut 4 bases from V and 5 bases from J; bases unmatched to any gene: 9. CDR3 in DNA: TGTGCCAGCAGCCCGGAAACTAGCGGGGGGGCAGTAGATACGCAGTATTTT. As protein: CASSPETSGGAVDTQYF.

The chain uses TRBV7-9 and TRBJ1-2, with D tentatively TRBD1 (6 bases). The V gene's germline CDR1 is SEHNR and CDR2 FQNEAQ (reference sequence). The CDR3 contains 17 residues. V lost 5 bases and J lost 3, with 22 bases in between. CDR3 sequence (DNA): TGTGCCAGCAGCCCCCCGTTTCAGGGGATTATCGACTATGGCTACACCTTC. It yields the protein CASSPPFQGIIDYGYTF.

The chain couples TRBV20-1 to TRBJ2-7; 7 bases fit TRBD2. In germline, CDR1 is DFQATT, CDR2 SNEGSKA (reference sequence). CDR3 length: 15 residues. The V gene end was trimmed by 3 bases and the J gene end by 1 base; junction bases not matched to a gene: 9. DNA of the CDR3: TGCAGTGCTAGTTGGGCGACTAGCTCATCCTACGAGCAGTACTTC. It encodes CSASWATSSSYEQYF.

The J gene is TRBJ2-1, the V gene TRBV11-3; 9 bases fit TRBD2. V dropped 1 base and J dropped 7; count of bases not matched to a gene: 5. The CDR3 runs 15 residues. CDR1 is SGHNT, CDR2 YENEEA, per germline. The DNA of the CDR3 is TGTGCCAGCAGCTTAGTTTTAGCGGGAGTGAATGAGCAGTTCTTC. It yields the protein CASSLVLAGVNEQFF.

There are a few counts of this clone. The chain links TRBV2 to TRBJ2-2, with TRBD1 matching over 7 bases. Trimming at V came to 6 bases and at J to 6 bases, leaving 4 bases not matched to a gene. CDR1 is SNHLY and CDR2 is FYNNEI in the germline V gene. CDR3 length equals 13 residues. CDR3 loop: CASRDQGAGELFF. The CDR3 bases are TGTGCCAGCAGGGACCAGGGGGCCGGGGAGCTGTTTTTT.

In its sample, this clone was seen once. The chain has TRBV4-1 and TRBJ1-2; 9 bases align to TRBD1. CDR1 is MGHRA and CDR2 is YSYEKL in the germline V gene. The ends lost 3 bases at V and 5 bases at J; junction bases unmatched: 7. The CDR3 has 15 amino acids. The CDR3 is CASSQRQGGGYGYTF. The CDR3 DNA sequence: TGCGCCAGCAGCCAGCGACAGGGGGGAGGGTATGGCTACACCTTC.

The gene calls are TRBV19 and TRBJ2-2; tentative D call: TRBD1 (6 bases). This CDR3 is 15 amino acids long. Trimming took 8 bases from V and 3 from J, leaving 16 bases between them. CDR1 is LNHDA and CDR2 is SQIVND in the germline V gene (reference sequence). The CDR3 protein is CASGPGVLYTGELFF. CDR3 nucleotide sequence: TGTGCCAGTGGCCCAGGGGTTTTGTACACCGGGGAGCTGTTTTTT.

The chain is built from TRBV4-1 and TRBJ2-3, with 7 bases that match TRBD2. The germline gives CDR1 MGHRA, CDR2 YSYEKL. This CDR3 contains 18 residues. J was trimmed by 3 bases and V by 0 bases; bases with no gene match: 12. The CDR3 DNA is TGCGCCAGCAGCCAAGATGGAGGGAGAGCGGGGTTTACAGATACGCAGTATTTT. It specifies CASSQDGGRAGFTDTQYF.

The rearrangement joins TRBV5-1 to TRBJ2-3; D possibly corresponds to TRBD1 (6 bases). CDR3 size: 14 residues. The germline V gene has CDR1 SGHRS and CDR2 YFSETQ. Trimming left V 3 bases short and J 2 bases short, with 10 bases between. The CDR3 nucleotides are TGCGCCAGCAGCTCCGGACAGTTCACAGATACGCAGTATTTT. It codes for CASSSGQFTDTQYF.

The chain recombines TRBV5-4 with TRBJ2-1; a possible D gene is TRBD2 (6 bases). Between the trimmed V and J ends, which lost 3 bases and 5 bases, there was a span of 18 bases. Germline V gene lookup returns CDR1 SGHNT and CDR2 YYREEE (reference sequence). This CDR3 has 16 amino acids. The CDR3 nucleotides are TGTGCCAGCAGCTACCGAGGGGCGGGGCGACACAATGAGCAGTTCTTC. Amino acid sequence: CASSYRGAGRHNEQFF.

The gene calls are TRBV2 and TRBJ2-3, with 10 bases identical to TRBD1. The CDR3 consists of 14 residues. Germline V gene lookup returns CDR1 SNHLY and CDR2 FYNNEI. J lost 2 bases, V lost 7 bases, and 3 bases had no gene match. CDR3 in amino acids: CASTGQGYTDTQYF. In DNA, the CDR3 is TGTGCCAGCACGGGACAGGGGTACACAGATACGCAGTATTTT.

Only one count was recorded for this clone. V usage is TRBV25-1 and J usage is TRBJ1-2; maybe TRBD1 (5 bases). Germline V CDR1 and CDR2: MGHDK, SYGVNS. The CDR3 extends over 12 amino acids. The V and J ends lost 5 bases and 8 bases respectively, with 12 bases between them. The CDR3 protein is CASSPRAGGYTF. In DNA, the CDR3 is TGTGCCAGCAGTCCCAGGGCTGGAGGCTACACCTTC.